The present T cell receptor (beta chain) was sequenced within a study of PD-1 blockade in classical Hodgkin lymphoma. Relapse was seen in all patients after autologous stem cell transplantation, and brentuximab vedotin exposure was variable. The CDR3 has 13 residues. V lost 0 bases and J 4 bases, leaving 6 bases between the germline ends. The V gene's germline CDR1 is SGHTA and CDR2 FQGNSA. In its sample, this clone was seen once. Clones were sequenced by immunoSEQ multiplex PCR, and TCRdb holds only the in-frame ones, with some missing. The sample has about 93,000 clones, roughly four fifths seen once; the top ten hold approximately 15%.

The sequence derives from a human donor with classical Hodgkin lymphoma. The chain combines TRBV7-2 with TRBJ2-5, with unresolved D. Sequenced material: peripheral blood mononuclear cells (PBMCs), taken before the second cycle of nivolumab. The chain's CDR3 is CASSLAARETQYF. The CDR3 coding sequence is TGTGCCAGCAGCTTAGCGGCGCGAGAGACCCAGTACTTC.